This TCR beta chain is drawn from a study of T cell clonality in common variable immunodeficiency. Study-level results: TCRbeta clonality was increased in CVID versus healthy controls. Fewer deletions and N-nucleotide insertions were reportedly seen in common variable immunodeficiency TCR beta sequences.

As concerns this clone: What it binds is unknown. The read is 3 residues too short to cover the CDR3 end, so that end is filled in from the germline J gene.

Only in-frame clones appear in the TCRdb table, and some are missing; sequencing was by immunoSEQ multiplex PCR. The sample shows approximately 29,000 clones, none of them appearing just once. Blood samples were heparinized, about 4.5 to 9 ml per donor. This CDR3 is 12 amino acids long. Trimming stripped 4 bases from V and 3 bases from J, with 7 bases between. Germline values: CDR1 SNHLY, CDR2 FYNNEI. The sample consisted of peripheral blood mononuclear cells. The rearrangement links TRBV2 to TRBJ2-7; unclear D gene. This TCR derives from a human donor with common variable immunodeficiency. CDR3: CASSGVRYEQYF. The sequenced part of the CDR3 DNA is TGTGCCAGCAGTGGTGTCCGCTACGAG.